The 28 T cell receptor beta chains below were found in one sample sequenced in a study of Graves' ophthalmopathy and Graves' hyperthyroidism. The study amplified TCR beta CDR3 regions using RNA transcripts. Amplification began with first-round RT-PCR using HTBI primers, then second-round multiplex PCR was performed. TCRdb itself ran the multiplex PCR reads through MiXCR, one entry per CDR3 protein. In the table there are approximately 380,000 distinct CDR3 sequences, around 21% of which are singletons. The sequenced sample consisted of peripheral blood. The receptors originated from a woman younger than 30 with stable Graves' hyperthyroidism.

This clonotype was observed at least ten times. The V call is TRBV12-3 or TRBV12-4, the J call TRBJ1-5; D not resolved. The CDR3 is 15 amino acids. Between the trimmed V and J ends, which lost 7 bases and 0 bases, there was a span of 13 bases. CDR3 region: CASTTHLGSNQPQHF. The CDR3 DNA sequence: TGTGCCAGCACCACTCACTTGGGTAGCAATCAGCCCCAGCATTTT.

J is TRBJ1-2 and V is TRBV11-2; D is unresolved. The CDR3 runs 15 residues. Trimming removed 5 bases at V and 4 bases at J, with 17 bases between. Germline V gene sequence: CDR1 SGHAT, CDR2 FQNNGV. CDR3 sequence (DNA): TGTGCCAGCAGCCAAGGTGGCGCAGGCAGCTATGGCTACACCTTC. Translated: CASSQGGAGSYGYTF. Looking up the rest from reference TRBV11-2 and TRBJ1-2 gives the full variable domain: EAGVAQSPRYKIIEKRQSVAFWCNPISGHATLYWYQQILGQGPKLLIQFQNNGVVDDSQLPKDRFSAERLKGVDSTLKIQPAKLEDSAVYLCASSQGGAGSYGYTFGSGTRLTVV.

This clonotype was counted many times. The chain combines TRBV11-1 with TRBJ2-7, with TRBD1 as a possible D gene (5 bases). Looked up from germline, CDR1 is SGHAT and CDR2 is FQDESV (reference sequence). The CDR3 has 15 amino acids. The ends were cut back, 2 bases at V and 3 bases at J, with 14 bases in the middle. The CDR3 region is CASSLLGVLNYEQYF. As DNA, the CDR3 is TGTGCCAGCAGCTTACTAGGGGTCCTGAACTACGAGCAGTACTTC.

This clonotype was seen repeatedly, ten times or more. The CDR3 DNA reads TGTGCCAGCGCCTCAGGGCCCGGCCGCAGATCTAGCTCCTACGAGCAGTACTTC. As protein: CASASGPGRRSSSYEQYF. V and J are TRBV6-2 or TRBV6-3 and TRBJ2-7; TRBD1 might be the D (5 bases). Germline V gene lookup returns CDR1 MNHEY and CDR2 SVGEGT. V lost 8 bases and J lost 0, with 26 bases in between. The CDR3 is 18 amino acids.

The chain uses TRBV5-1 and TRBJ1-1, with 9 positions matching TRBD1. With 4 bases clipped from V and 5 bases from J, the junction kept 9 bases outside the gene matches. The CDR3 has 15 amino acids. Germline V gives CDR1 SGHRS, CDR2 YFSETQ. The CDR3 here is CASSILDRGGTEAFF. In DNA, the CDR3 is TGCGCCAGCAGCATTTTGGACAGGGGAGGAACTGAAGCTTTCTTT.

In its sample, this clonotype was seen many times. The chain recombines TRBV2 with TRBJ1-1, with no clear D. Germline CDR1 and CDR2: SNHLY and FYNNEI. V lost 3 bases, J lost 11 bases, and 7 bases lay in between. There are 10 residues in the CDR3. The CDR3 sequence is CASSEVGAFF. Written as DNA, the CDR3 is TGTGCCAGCAGTGAGGTGGGCGCTTTCTTT.

This clonotype was detected many times. The chain recombines TRBV2 with TRBJ2-3; D remains ambiguous. The V gene lost 7 bases and the J gene lost 2 bases, with 10 bases spanning the gap. The V gene's germline CDR1 is SNHLY and CDR2 FYNNEI. The CDR3 loop spans 13 amino acids. This CDR3 is CASKGEFTDTQYF. As DNA, the CDR3 is TGTGCCAGCAAAGGCGAATTCACAGATACGCAGTATTTT.

CDR3 residues: CAWSPIRVYEQYF. CDR3 DNA sequence: TGTGCCTGGAGTCCCATCCGGGTATACGAGCAGTACTTC. The V and J genes are TRBV30 and TRBJ2-7; D is uncertain. The CDR3 consists of 13 residues. The germline gives CDR1 GTSNPN, CDR2 SVGIG (reference sequence). Trimming took 2 bases from V and 4 from J, leaving 12 bases between them.

This clonotype came up many times. The chain has TRBV19 and TRBJ1-5; 7 bases align to TRBD1. The CDR3 extends over 16 amino acids. Germline V gene lookup returns CDR1 LNHDA and CDR2 SQIVND (reference sequence). With V trimmed by 3 bases and J by 5 bases, 10 bases remained unmatched. CDR3: CASSILRQGRDQPQHF. CDR3 nucleotides: TGTGCCAGTAGTATCTTGAGACAGGGACGTGATCAGCCCCAGCATTTT.

The sample holds many counts of this clonotype. The chain employs TRBV6-5 and TRBJ2-5, with 9 positions matching TRBD1. Per the germline V gene, CDR1 is MNHEY and CDR2 is SVGAGI. The CDR3 has 14 amino acids. Trimming at V came to 8 bases and at J to 9 bases, leaving 13 bases not matched to a gene. This CDR3 is CASLSGQGPGAQYF. CDR3 coding DNA: TGTGCCAGCCTTTCGGGACAGGGACCCGGGGCCCAGTACTTC.

This clonotype was seen at least ten times. The chain recombines TRBV10-3 with TRBJ1-1, with D possibly being TRBD1 (5 bases). Germline assignment: CDR1 ENHRY and CDR2 SYGVKD. CDR3 length: 14 amino acids. V lost 4 bases and J 5 bases, leaving 14 bases between the germline ends. CDR3 loop: CAISGGMGLTEAFF. In nucleotides, the CDR3 is TGTGCCATCAGTGGGGGCATGGGGCTAACTGAAGCTTTCTTT.

The V and J genes are TRBV6-2 or TRBV6-3 and TRBJ2-7, with 11 bases matching TRBD2. The V segment lost 2 bases and the J segment 3 bases; nucleotides outside the gene matches: 6. The CDR3 length is 16 residues. CDR1 is MNHEY and CDR2 is SVGEGT in the germline V gene. CDR3 nucleotide sequence: TGTGCCAGCAGTTACCCAACGGGACTAGCGGTCTACGAGCAGTACTTC. Encoded protein: CASSYPTGLAVYEQYF.

This clonotype showed up many times. This chain joins TRBV28 and TRBJ2-5; 8 nucleotides align to TRBD2. The germline V gene has CDR1 MDHEN and CDR2 SYDVKM. Trimming cost V 6 bases and J 2 bases; bases outside gene matches: 8. The CDR3 runs to 15 residues. For the CDR3, the DNA is TGTGCCAGCAGGACACTAGCGGAGGTTCAAGAGACCCAGTACTTC. Its protein product is CASRTLAEVQETQYF.

The chain links TRBV6-1 to TRBJ1-1; TRBD1 is a possible D gene (6 bases). V lost 5 bases to trimming and J lost 2 bases, with 18 bases between them. The germline gives CDR1 MNHNS, CDR2 SASEGT. The CDR3 length is 16 residues. CDR3 sequence: CASSRTGFIANTEAFF. The CDR3 bases are TGTGCCAGCAGTCGAACAGGGTTTATCGCTAACACTGAAGCTTTCTTT.

The chain employs TRBV6-1 and TRBJ2-7; tentative D call: TRBD2 (6 bases). Trimming cost V 6 bases and J 6 bases, with 18 bases left between them. CDR1 MNHNS and CDR2 SASEGT come from the germline V gene. CDR3 size: 14 residues. CDR3 DNA sequence: TGTGCCAGCAGACCTGGGGGGACCCAGTGCGAGCAGTACTTC. It translates to CASRPGGTQCEQYF.

This clonotype has at least ten counts. V is TRBV19 and J is TRBJ2-2, with D tentatively TRBD1 or TRBD2 (5 bases each). The CDR3 extends over 18 amino acids. Germline values: CDR1 LNHDA, CDR2 SQIVND (reference sequence). V was cut by 0 bases and J by 4 bases, with 18 bases left in between. The CDR3 nucleotides are TGTGCCAGTAGTATAGATTCGGGGACCCCCTTCGGCACCGGGGAGCTGTTTTTT. This gives the protein CASSIDSGTPFGTGELFF.

This clonotype was seen many times. This sequence joins TRBV28 and TRBJ1-2, with D maybe TRBD1 (5 bases). Germline CDR1 is MDHEN and CDR2 is SYDVKM. The CDR3 length is 13 residues. Trimming pared 8 bases from V and 2 bases from J, leaving 12 bases between. CDR3 in DNA: TGTGCCAGCGAAGCGGGGGACAACTATGGCTACACCTTC. Translated, it gives CASEAGDNYGYTF.

This clonotype was counted a few times. This sequence joins TRBV7-8 and TRBJ2-2; TRBD2 matches at 9 bases. The trim removed 5 bases at V and 4 bases at J, leaving 11 bases unmatched. CDR3 length: 17 residues. Germline CDR1 SGHVS, CDR2 FQNEAQ. The CDR3 DNA follows: TGTGCCAGCAGCGCCTCCCTAGCGGGGATCCCCACCGGGGAGCTGTTTTTT. Translation: CASSASLAGIPTGELFF.

Ten or more counts support this clonotype. The V gene is TRBV28, the J gene TRBJ1-5; D possibly corresponds to TRBD1 (5 bases). Germline-derived CDR1 and CDR2 are MDHEN and SYDVKM. This CDR3 is built from 13 residues. The germline V and J ends were trimmed by 7 bases and 8 bases, with 15 bases remaining between them. CDR3 sequence: CASKDLGPKPQHF. The CDR3 nucleotides are TGTGCCAGCAAAGACCTGGGGCCGAAGCCCCAGCATTTT.

This clonotype was seen at least ten times. V is TRBV20-1 and J is TRBJ1-2; D gene uncertain. CDR1 DFQATT and CDR2 SNEGSKA come from the germline V gene (reference sequence). The CDR3 runs 14 residues. V dropped 1 base and J dropped 5 bases, with 14 bases sitting between them. The CDR3 DNA reads as TGCAGTGCTAGAGTAATGGGCGTGGGGTATGGCTACACCTTC. The encoded protein is CSARVMGVGYGYTF.

This clonotype has ten or more counts. This chain connects TRBV18 to TRBJ2-5; D is possibly TRBD1 (6 bases). Deletions cut 1 base from V and 0 bases from J, with 9 bases between. CDR3 length: 15 residues. Germline V lookup: CDR1 KGHSH, CDR2 LQKENI. DNA of the CDR3: TGTGCCAGCTCACCACGGGGGACACACCAAGAGACCCAGTACTTC. Translated: CASSPRGTHQETQYF.

This chain connects TRBV15 to TRBJ2-7; 10 nucleotides match TRBD1. J was trimmed by 4 bases and V by 5 bases; bases with no gene match: 8. Per the germline V gene, CDR1 is LNHNV and CDR2 is YYDKDF (reference sequence). This CDR3 is 15 amino acids long. The CDR3 DNA sequence: TGTGCCACCAGCCCCCTAGACAGGGGGCCGTACGAGCAGTACTTC. Amino acids: CATSPLDRGPYEQYF.

This clonotype came up many times. This chain uses TRBV28 with TRBJ2-7; the match to TRBD2 covers 8 bases. V shed 1 base, J shed 7 bases, and the junction held 9 bases outside the gene matches. The CDR3 extends over 15 amino acids. Germline assignment: CDR1 MDHEN and CDR2 SYDVKM. CDR3 protein: CASSLFLAGTGEQYF. DNA for the CDR3: TGTGCCAGCAGTTTATTCTTAGCGGGAACGGGGGAGCAGTACTTC. Combining the CDR3 with reference TRBV28 and TRBJ2-7 gives the whole variable domain DVKVTQSSRYLVKRTGEKVFLECVQDMDHENMFWYRQDPGLGLRLIYFSYDVKMKEKGDIPEGYSVSREKKERFSLILESASTNQTSMYLCASSLFLAGTGEQYFGPGTRLTVT.

This clonotype was recorded at least ten times. The chain carries TRBV29-1 and TRBJ2-5, with 9 bases lining up with TRBD2. The J segment lost 4 bases and the V segment lost 0 bases, leaving 6 bases of the junction unmatched. CDR1 is SQVTM, CDR2 ANQGSEA, per germline. The CDR3 spans 15 residues. In nucleotides, the CDR3 is TGCAGCGTTGAAGATTGGCAACTAGCGGGAGAGACCCAGTACTTC. Translating it yields CSVEDWQLAGETQYF.

The chain carries TRBV5-6 and TRBJ2-2; 7 nucleotides match TRBD2. This CDR3 has 16 residues. J gave up 5 bases and V 2 bases, and 9 bases lay outside the gene matches. Germline CDR1 SGHDT, CDR2 YYEEEE. CDR3 sequence (DNA): TGTGCCAGCAGCTTCCTAGCGGTTGGGGGAACCGGGGAGCTGTTTTTT. This encodes CASSFLAVGGTGELFF.

Note on this clonotype: A read error may account for a junction end that differs from germline. This rearrangement joins TRBV6-5 to TRBJ2-2; D possibly corresponds to TRBD2 (5 bases). The CDR3 contains 16 residues. Germline V CDR1 and CDR2: MNHEY, SVGAGI. CDR3 residues: CASSYDYGSHTGELCF. For the CDR3, the DNA is TGTGCCAGCAGTTACGATTATGGTTCCCACACCGGGGAGCTGTGTTTT.

This clonotype was counted many times. The chain uses TRBV25-1 and TRBJ2-7; TRBD1 agrees at 8 bases. The CDR3 runs to 16 residues. In germline, CDR1 is MGHDK, CDR2 SYGVNS. V lost 3 bases to trimming and J lost 1 base; unmatched junction nucleotides: 8. The DNA of the CDR3 is TGTGCCAGCAGTGACTATTCCGGGACAGGTTCCTACGAGCAGTACTTC. It codes for CASSDYSGTGSYEQYF.

The genes are TRBV6-4 and TRBJ2-5, with D unresolved. The CDR3 sequence is 12 residues long. Germline values: CDR1 MRHNA, CDR2 SNTAGT. Trimming took off 8 bases at V and 3 bases at J, with 10 bases between the two ends. The CDR3 nucleotides are TGTGCCAGCGGGCCTACCGAAGAGACCCAGTACTTC. Protein: CASGPTEETQYF.